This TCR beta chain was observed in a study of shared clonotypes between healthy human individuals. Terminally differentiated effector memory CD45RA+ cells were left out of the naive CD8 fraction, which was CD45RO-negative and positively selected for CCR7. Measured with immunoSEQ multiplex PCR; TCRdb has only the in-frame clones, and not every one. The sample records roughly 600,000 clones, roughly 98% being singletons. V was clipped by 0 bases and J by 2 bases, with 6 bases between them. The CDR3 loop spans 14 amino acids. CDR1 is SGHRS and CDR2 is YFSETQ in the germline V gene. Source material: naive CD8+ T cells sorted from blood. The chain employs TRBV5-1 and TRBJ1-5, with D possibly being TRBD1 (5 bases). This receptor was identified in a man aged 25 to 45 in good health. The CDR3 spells CASSLVGGNQPQHF. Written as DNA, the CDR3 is TGCGCCAGCAGCTTGGTAGGGGGCAATCAGCCCCAGCATTTT.